This entry features one T cell receptor beta chain sequence. Its target is not known. The data stem from a study of beta chain features in type 1 diabetes. Study observations and caveats: Shorter TCRB CDR3s, moderately but significantly so, marked every one of the four CD4+ subsets in Type 1 diabetes patients.

CDR1 LGHNA and CDR2 YNFKEQ come from the germline V gene. This CDR3 has 15 amino acids. The V end was cut by 4 bases, the J end by 1 base, with 8 bases between. The sequenced template was cDNA made from the entire isolated RNA. For naive, central memory and regulatory T cell samples, reads averaged around 3.8 million. Profiled with immunoSEQ multiplex PCR; TCRdb holds only in-frame clones, not every one. Among roughly 240,000 clones, 55% to 70% were seen once, and the ten largest hold around 0.05%. The rearrangement joins TRBV4-2 to TRBJ2-6; TRBD1 is a possible D gene (6 bases). Sequencing used naive CD4+ T cells from blood. This TCR was recovered from a man aged 25 to 40 in good health. The CDR3 loop reads CASSPRGSGANVLTF. The CDR3, as DNA: TGTGCCAGCAGCCCCAGGGGATCTGGGGCCAACGTCCTGACTTTC.